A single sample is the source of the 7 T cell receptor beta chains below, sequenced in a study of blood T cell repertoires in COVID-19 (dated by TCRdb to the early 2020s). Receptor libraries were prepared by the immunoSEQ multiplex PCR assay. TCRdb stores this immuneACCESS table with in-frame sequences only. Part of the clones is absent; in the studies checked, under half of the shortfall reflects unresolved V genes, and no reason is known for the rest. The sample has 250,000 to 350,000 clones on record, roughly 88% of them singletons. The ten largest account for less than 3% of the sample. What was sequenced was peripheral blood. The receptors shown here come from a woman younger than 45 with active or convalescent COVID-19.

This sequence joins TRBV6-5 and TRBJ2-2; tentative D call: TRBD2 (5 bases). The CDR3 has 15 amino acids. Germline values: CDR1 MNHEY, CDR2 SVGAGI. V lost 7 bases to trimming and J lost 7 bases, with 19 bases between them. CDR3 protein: CASIGDRLAGGELFF. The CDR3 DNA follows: TGTGCCAGCATCGGGGATAGGTTAGCTGGCGGGGAGCTGTTTTTT.

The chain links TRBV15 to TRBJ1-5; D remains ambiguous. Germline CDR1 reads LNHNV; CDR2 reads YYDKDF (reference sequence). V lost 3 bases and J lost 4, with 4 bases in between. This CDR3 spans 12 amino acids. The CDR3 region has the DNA TGTGCCACCAGCAGTCCTAATCAGCCCCAGCATTTT. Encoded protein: CATSSPNQPQHF.

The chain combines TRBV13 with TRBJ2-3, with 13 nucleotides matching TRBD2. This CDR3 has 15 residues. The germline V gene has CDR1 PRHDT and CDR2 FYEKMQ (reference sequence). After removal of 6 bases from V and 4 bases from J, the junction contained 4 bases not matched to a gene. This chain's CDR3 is CASRDGTSGADTQYF. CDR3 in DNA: TGTGCCAGCAGAGACGGGACTAGCGGGGCAGATACGCAGTATTTT.

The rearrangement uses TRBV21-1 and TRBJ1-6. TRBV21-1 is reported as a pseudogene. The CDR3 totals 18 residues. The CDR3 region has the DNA TGTGCCAGCAGCTACGGGTTGTTACGTGGGTCCTATAATTCACCCCTCCACTTT. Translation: CASSYGLLRGSYNSPLHF.

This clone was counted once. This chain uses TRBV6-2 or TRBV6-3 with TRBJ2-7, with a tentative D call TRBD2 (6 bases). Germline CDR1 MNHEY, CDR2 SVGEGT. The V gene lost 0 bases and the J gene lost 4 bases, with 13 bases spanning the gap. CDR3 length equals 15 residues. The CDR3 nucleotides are TGTGCCAGCAGTTACTCCCGGGAGTCAAGTTACGAGCAGTACTTC. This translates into CASSYSRESSYEQYF.

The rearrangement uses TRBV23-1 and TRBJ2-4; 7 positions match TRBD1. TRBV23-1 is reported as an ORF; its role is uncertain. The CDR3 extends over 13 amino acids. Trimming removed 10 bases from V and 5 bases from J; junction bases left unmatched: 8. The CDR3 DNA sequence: TGCGCCATCGTGACAGGGTTAGAAAACATTCAGTACTTC. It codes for CAIVTGLENIQYF.

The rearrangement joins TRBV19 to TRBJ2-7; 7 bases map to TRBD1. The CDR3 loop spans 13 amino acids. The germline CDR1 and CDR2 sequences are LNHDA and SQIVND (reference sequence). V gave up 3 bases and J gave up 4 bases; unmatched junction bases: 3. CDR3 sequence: CASSMGRGYEQYF. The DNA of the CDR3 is TGTGCCAGTAGTATGGGCAGGGGGTACGAGCAGTACTTC.